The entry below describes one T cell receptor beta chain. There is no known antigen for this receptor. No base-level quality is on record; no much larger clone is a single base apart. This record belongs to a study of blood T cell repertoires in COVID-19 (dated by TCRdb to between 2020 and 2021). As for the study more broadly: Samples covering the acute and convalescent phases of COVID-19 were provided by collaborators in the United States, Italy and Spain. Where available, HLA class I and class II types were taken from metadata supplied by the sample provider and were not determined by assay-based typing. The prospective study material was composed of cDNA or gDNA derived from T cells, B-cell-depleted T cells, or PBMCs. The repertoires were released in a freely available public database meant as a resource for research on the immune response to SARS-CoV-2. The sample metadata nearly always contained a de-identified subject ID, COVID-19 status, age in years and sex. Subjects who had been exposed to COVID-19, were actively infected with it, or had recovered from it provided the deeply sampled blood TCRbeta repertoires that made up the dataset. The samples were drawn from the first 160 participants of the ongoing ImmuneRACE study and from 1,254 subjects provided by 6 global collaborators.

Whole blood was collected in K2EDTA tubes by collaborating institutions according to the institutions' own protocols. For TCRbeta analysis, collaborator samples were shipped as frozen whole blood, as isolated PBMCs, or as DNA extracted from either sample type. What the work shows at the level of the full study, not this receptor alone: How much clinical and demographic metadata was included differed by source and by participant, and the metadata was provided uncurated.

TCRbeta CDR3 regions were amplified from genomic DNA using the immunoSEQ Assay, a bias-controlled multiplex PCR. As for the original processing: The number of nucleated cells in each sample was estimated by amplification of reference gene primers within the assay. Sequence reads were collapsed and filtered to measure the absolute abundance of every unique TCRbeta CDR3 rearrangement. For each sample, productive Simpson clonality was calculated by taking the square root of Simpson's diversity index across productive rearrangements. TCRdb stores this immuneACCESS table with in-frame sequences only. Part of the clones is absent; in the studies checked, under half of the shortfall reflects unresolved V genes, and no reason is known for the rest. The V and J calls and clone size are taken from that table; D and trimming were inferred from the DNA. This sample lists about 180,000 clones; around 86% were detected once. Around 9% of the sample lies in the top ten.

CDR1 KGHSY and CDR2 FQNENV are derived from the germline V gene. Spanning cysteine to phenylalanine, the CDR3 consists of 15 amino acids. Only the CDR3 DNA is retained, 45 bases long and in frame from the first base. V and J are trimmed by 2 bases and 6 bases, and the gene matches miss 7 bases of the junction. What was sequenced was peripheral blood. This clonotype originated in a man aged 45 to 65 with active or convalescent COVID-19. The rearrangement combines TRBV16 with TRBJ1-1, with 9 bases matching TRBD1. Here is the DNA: TGTGCCAGCAGCCAAGGGCCGGGACAGGGAGCTGAAGCTTTCTTT. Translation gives CASSQGPGQGAEAFF.